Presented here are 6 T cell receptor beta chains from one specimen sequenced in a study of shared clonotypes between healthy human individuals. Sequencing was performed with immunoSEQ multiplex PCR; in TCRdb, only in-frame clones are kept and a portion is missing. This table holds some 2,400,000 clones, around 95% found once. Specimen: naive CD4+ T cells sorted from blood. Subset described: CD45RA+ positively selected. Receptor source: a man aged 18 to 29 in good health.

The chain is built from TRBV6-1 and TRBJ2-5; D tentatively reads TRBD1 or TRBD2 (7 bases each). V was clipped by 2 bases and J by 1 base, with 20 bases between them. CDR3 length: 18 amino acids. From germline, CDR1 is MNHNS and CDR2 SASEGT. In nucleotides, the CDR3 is TGTGCCAGCAGTGAAAGGCCAGGGGGGGTACTGGGCCAAGAGACCCAGTACTTC. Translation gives CASSERPGGVLGQETQYF.

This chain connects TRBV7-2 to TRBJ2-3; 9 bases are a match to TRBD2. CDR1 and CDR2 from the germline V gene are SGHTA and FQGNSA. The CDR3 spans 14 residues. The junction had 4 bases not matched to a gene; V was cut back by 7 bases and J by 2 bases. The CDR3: CASNIAGVTDTQYF. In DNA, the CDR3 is TGTGCCAGCAACATAGCGGGGGTCACAGATACGCAGTATTTT.

In nucleotides, the CDR3 is TGTGCCACCACGGACAGGGAGCACACTGAAGCTTTCTTT. It yields the protein CATTDREHTEAFF. The J gene is TRBJ1-1, the V gene TRBV10-3; 8 bases fit TRBD1. The length of the CDR3 is 13 residues. Germline V gives CDR1 ENHRY, CDR2 SYGVKD. J gave up 3 bases and V 10 bases, and 7 bases lay outside the gene matches.

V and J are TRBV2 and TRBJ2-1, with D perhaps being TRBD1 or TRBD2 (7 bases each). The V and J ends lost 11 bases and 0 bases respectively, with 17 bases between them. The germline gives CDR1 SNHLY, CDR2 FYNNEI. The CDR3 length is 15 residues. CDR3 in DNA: TGTGCCTCCACAGGGGAGCGGGGCTCCTACAATGAGCAGTTCTTC. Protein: CASTGERGSYNEQFF.

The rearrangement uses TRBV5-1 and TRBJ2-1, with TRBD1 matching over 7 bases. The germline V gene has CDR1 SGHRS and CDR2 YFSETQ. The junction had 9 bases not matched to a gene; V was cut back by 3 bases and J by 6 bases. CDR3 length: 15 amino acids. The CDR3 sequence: CASSYDRVGGNEQFF. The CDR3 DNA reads TGCGCCAGCAGCTACGACAGGGTTGGAGGCAATGAGCAGTTCTTC.

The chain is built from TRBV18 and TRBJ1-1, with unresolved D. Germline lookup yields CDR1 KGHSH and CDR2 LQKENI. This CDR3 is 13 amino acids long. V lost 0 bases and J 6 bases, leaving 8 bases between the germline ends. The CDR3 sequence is CASSPPSRPEAFF. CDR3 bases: TGTGCCAGCTCACCACCCTCCCGACCTGAAGCTTTCTTT.